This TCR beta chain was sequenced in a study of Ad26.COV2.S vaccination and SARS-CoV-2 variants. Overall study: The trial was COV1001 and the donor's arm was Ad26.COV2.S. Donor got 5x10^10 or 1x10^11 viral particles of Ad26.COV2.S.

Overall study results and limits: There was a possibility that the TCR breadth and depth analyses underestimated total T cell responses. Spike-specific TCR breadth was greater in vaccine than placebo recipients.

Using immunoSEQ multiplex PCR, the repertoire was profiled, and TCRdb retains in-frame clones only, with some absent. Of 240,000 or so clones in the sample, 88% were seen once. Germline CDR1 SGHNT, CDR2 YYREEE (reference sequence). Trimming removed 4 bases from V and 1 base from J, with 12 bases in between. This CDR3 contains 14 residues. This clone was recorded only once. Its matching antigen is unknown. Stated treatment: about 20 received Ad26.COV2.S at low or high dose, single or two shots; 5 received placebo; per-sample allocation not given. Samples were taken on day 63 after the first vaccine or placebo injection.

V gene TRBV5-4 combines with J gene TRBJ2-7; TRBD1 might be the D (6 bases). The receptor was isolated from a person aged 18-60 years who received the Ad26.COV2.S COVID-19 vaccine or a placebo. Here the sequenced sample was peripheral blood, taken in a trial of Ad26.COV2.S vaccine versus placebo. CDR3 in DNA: TGTGCCAGCAGCCCGCCGGACAGATCCTACGAGCAGTACTTC. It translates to CASSPPDRSYEQYF.